The 15 T cell receptor beta chains reported below all come from one sample, sequenced in a study of blood T cell repertoires in COVID-19. TCRdb's table, derived via immunoSEQ multiplex PCR, lists solely in-frame clones and lacks some. The sample consists of about 210,000 clones, 85% of them appearing once. Sequencing was performed on peripheral blood. All receptors derive from a man in his sixties with COVID-19, enrolled during active disease.

This clone was seen once. CDR3: CATGRQQGRGEKLFF. CDR3 bases: TGTGCCACCGGAAGACAACAGGGCCGAGGTGAAAAACTGTTTTTT. V usage is TRBV15 and J usage is TRBJ1-4; D might be TRBD1 (6 bases). V was pared by 8 bases and J by 7 bases, with 20 bases between. The CDR3 has 15 residues. Germline V gene data show CDR1 as LNHNV and CDR2 as YYDKDF (reference sequence).

This rearrangement joins TRBV2 to TRBJ1-2; D ambiguous. V was trimmed by 5 bases and J by 1 base, leaving 17 bases between them. The CDR3 consists of 16 residues. Germline CDR1 and CDR2: SNHLY and FYNNEI. CDR3: CASSPTGEAFNYGYTF. CDR3 DNA: TGTGCCAGCAGTCCAACCGGAGAAGCCTTTAACTATGGCTACACCTTC.

This sequence joins TRBV12-3 or TRBV12-4 and TRBJ1-1, with 9 bases lining up with TRBD1. This CDR3 is 13 amino acids long. Trimming took 5 bases from V and 3 from J; bases not matched to a gene: 1. The DNA for the CDR3 is TGTGCCAGCAGTCGGACAGGGGACACTGAAGCTTTCTTT. The encoded protein is CASSRTGDTEAFF.

The V call is TRBV27, the J call TRBJ1-5; D is ambiguous. Germline V gene sequence: CDR1 MNHEY, CDR2 SMNVEV (reference sequence). The CDR3 length is 12 residues. The V end was cut by 5 bases, the J end by 7 bases, with 9 bases between. CDR3 residues: CASSIEGQPQHF. In DNA form, the CDR3 reads TGTGCCAGCAGTATAGAGGGCCAGCCCCAGCATTTT.

V usage is TRBV12-5 and J usage is TRBJ2-2; 9 bases fit TRBD1. The ends lost 1 base at V and 5 bases at J; junction bases unmatched: 11. Per the germline V gene, CDR1 is LGHNT and CDR2 is FRNRAP. The CDR3 totals 18 residues. The CDR3 region is CASGLDKQGALGTGELFF. In nucleotides, the CDR3 is TGTGCTAGTGGTTTGGACAAACAGGGGGCGCTTGGGACCGGGGAGCTGTTTTTT.

CDR3 region: CASSPYTTTGHQPQHF. The CDR3 bases are TGTGCCAGCAGCCCGTACACTACGACAGGCCACCAGCCCCAGCATTTT. The rearrangement uses TRBV3-1 (or the pseudogene TRBV3-2) and TRBJ1-5; tentatively, D is TRBD1 (6 bases). Trimming stripped 4 bases from V and 7 bases from J, with 20 bases between. The V gene's germline CDR1 is LGHDT and CDR2 YNNKEL (reference sequence). The CDR3 has 16 amino acids.

The CDR3: CASSQEIGVRTEAFF. The CDR3 coding sequence is TGCGCCAGCAGCCAAGAAATAGGGGTTCGCACTGAAGCTTTCTTT. This sequence joins TRBV4-3 and TRBJ1-1; D is perhaps TRBD1 (5 bases). This CDR3 region has 15 residues. CDR1 is LGHNA, CDR2 YSLEER, per germline. V lost 0 bases to trimming and J lost 4 bases, with 12 bases between them.

The CDR3 DNA reads as TGTGCCAGCAGCGTAGTTGGTAGCTCGGAGACCCAGTACTTC. Residues: CASSVVGSSETQYF. The gene calls are TRBV9 and TRBJ2-5, with no clear D. This CDR3 contains 14 residues. Germline V CDR1 and CDR2: SGDLS, YYNGEE. Between the trimmed V and J ends, which lost 0 bases and 5 bases, there was a span of 11 bases.

The rearrangement joins TRBV30 to TRBJ2-7; 9 bases are a match to TRBD1. J gave up 13 bases and V 0 bases, and 4 bases lay outside the gene matches. Germline CDR1 reads GTSNPN; CDR2 reads SVGIG (reference sequence). CDR3 length equals 11 residues. CDR3 loop: CAWSVEGQGYF. DNA for the CDR3: TGTGCCTGGAGTGTAGAGGGACAGGGCTACTTC. Variable domain in full (rest from reference TRBV30 and TRBJ2-7): SQTIHQWPATLVQPVGSPLSLECTVEGTSNPNLYWYRQAAGRGLQLLFYSVGIGQISSEVPQNLSASRPQDRQFILSSKKLLLSDSGFYLCAWSVEGQGYFGPGTRLTVT.

This sequence joins TRBV10-1 and TRBJ2-5; 7 bases agree with TRBD1. Germline values: CDR1 WNHNN, CDR2 SYGVQD (reference sequence). The CDR3 length is 15 residues. V lost 3 bases and J lost 6; bases outside the gene matches: 10. CDR3 in amino acids: CASSDGRGKEKTQYF. The DNA of the CDR3 is TGCGCCAGCAGTGATGGCAGGGGGAAAGAGAAGACCCAGTACTTC.

The chain combines TRBV6-2 or TRBV6-3 with TRBJ1-2; D remains ambiguous. The CDR3 runs 14 residues. Germline-derived CDR1 and CDR2 are MNHEY and SVGEGT. V lost 5 bases and J lost 8, with 18 bases in between. In DNA form, the CDR3 reads TGTGCCAGCAGTCCCCTTAGTCGGGGTCCCGGCTACACCTTC. Protein sequence: CASSPLSRGPGYTF.

The gene calls are TRBV28 and TRBJ2-7, with TRBD2 as a possible D gene (5 bases). Germline lookup yields CDR1 MDHEN and CDR2 SYDVKM. V was clipped by 5 bases and J by 2 bases, with 13 bases between them. The CDR3 totals 14 residues. The CDR3 nucleotides read TGTGCCAGCAGTAGGGCGGGCGGCCCCTACGAGCAGTACTTC. Protein: CASSRAGGPYEQYF.

The V and J genes are TRBV5-1 and TRBJ1-6, with 9 nucleotides matching TRBD1. Germline CDR1 and CDR2: SGHRS and YFSETQ. The V and J ends lost 0 bases and 7 bases, in that order; junction bases with no gene match: 2. The CDR3 is made up of 15 amino acids. The CDR3 DNA reads TGCGCCAGCAGCTTGGATGGGACAGGGAATTCACCCCTCCACTTT. It yields the protein CASSLDGTGNSPLHF.

As concerns this clone: Other DNA sequences in the same sample also yield this CDR3. This chain joins TRBV12-3 or TRBV12-4 and TRBJ1-1, with D unclear. Trimming removed 3 bases from V and 0 bases from J, with 5 bases in between. CDR3 length equals 13 residues. The CDR3 is CASSLRVNTEAFF. DNA of the CDR3: TGTGCCAGCAGTTTGAGGGTGAACACTGAAGCTTTCTTT.

The DNA of the CDR3 is TGTGCCATCAGTGAGTCGCAGGGTCAGGCTTTCTTT. It yields the protein CAISESQGQAFF. The rearrangement joins TRBV10-3 to TRBJ1-1, with TRBD1 as a possible D gene (5 bases). Trimming left V 0 bases short and J 11 bases short, with 10 bases between. Germline V CDR1 and CDR2: ENHRY, SYGVKD. The CDR3 length is 12 residues.